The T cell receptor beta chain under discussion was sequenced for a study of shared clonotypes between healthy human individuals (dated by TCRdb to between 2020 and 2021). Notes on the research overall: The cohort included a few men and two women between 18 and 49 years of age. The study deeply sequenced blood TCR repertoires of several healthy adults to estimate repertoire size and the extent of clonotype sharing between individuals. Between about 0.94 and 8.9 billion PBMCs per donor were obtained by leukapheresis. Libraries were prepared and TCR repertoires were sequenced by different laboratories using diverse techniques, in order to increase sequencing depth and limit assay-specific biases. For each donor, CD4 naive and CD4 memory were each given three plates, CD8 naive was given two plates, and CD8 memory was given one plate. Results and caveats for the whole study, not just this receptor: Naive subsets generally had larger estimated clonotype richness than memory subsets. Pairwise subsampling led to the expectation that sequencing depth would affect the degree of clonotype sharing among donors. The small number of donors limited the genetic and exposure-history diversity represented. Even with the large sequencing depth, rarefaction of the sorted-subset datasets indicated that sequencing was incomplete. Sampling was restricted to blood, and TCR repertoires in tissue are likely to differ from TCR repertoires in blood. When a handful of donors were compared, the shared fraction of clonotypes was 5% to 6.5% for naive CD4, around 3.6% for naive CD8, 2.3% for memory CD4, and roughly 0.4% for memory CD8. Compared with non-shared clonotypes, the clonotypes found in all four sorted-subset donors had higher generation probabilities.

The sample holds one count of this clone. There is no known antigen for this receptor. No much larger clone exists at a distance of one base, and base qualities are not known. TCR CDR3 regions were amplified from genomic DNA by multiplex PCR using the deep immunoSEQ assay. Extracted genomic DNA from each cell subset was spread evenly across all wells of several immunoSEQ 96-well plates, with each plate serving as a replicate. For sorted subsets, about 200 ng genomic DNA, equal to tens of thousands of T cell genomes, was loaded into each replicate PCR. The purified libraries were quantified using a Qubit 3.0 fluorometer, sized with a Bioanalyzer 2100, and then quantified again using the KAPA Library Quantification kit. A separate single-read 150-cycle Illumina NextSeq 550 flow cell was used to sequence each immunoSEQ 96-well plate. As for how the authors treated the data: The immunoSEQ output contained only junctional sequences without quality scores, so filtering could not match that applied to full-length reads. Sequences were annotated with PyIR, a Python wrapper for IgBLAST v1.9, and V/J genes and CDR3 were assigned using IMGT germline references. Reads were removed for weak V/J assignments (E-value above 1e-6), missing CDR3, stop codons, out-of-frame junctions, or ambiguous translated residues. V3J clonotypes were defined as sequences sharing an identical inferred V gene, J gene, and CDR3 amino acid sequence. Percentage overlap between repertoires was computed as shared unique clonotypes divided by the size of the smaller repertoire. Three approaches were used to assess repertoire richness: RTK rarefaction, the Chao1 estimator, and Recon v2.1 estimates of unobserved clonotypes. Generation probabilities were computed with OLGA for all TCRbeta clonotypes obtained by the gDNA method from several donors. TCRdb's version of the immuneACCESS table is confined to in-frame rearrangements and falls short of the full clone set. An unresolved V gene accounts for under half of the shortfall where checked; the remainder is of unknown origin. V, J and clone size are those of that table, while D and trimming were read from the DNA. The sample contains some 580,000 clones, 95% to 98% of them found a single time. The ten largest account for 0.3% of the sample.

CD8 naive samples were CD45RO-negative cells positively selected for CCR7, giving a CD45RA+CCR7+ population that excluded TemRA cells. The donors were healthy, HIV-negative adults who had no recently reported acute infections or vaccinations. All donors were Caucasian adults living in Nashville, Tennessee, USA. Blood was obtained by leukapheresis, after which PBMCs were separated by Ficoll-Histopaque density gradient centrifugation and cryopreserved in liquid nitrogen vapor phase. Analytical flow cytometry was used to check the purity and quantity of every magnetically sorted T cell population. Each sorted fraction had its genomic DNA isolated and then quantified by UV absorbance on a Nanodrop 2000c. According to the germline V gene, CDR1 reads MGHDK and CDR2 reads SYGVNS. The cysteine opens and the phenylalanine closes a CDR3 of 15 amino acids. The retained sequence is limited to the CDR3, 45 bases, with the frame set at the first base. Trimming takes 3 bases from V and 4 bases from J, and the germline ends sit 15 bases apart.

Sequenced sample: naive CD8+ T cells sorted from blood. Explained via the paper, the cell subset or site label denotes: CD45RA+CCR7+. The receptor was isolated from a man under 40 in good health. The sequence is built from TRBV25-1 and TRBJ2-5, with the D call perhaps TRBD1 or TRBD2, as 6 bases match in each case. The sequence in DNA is TGTGCCAGCAGTGATCAAACAGGGAGGCGAGAGACCCAGTACTTC. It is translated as CASSDQTGRRETQYF. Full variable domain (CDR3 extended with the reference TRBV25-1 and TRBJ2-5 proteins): EADIYQTPRYLVIGTGKKITLECSQTMGHDKMYWYQQDPGMELHLIHYSYGVNSTEKGDLSSESTVSRIRTEHFPLTLESARPSHTSQYLCASSDQTGRRETQYFGPGTRLLVL.